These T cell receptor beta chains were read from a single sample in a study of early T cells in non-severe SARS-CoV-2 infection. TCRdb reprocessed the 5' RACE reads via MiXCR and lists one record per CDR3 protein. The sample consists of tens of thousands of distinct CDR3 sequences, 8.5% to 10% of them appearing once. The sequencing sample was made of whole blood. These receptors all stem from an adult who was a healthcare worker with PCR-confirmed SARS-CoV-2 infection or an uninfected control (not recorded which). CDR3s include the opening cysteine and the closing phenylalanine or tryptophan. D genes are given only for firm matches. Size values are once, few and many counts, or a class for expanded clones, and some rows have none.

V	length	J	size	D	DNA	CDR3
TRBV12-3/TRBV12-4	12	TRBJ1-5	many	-	TGTGCCAGCAGGTCTAGCAATCAACCCCAGCATTTT	CASRSSNQPQHF
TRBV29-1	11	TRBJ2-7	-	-	TGCAGCGTCTCAACTACCTACGAGCAGTACTTC	CSVSTTYEQYF
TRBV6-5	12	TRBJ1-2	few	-	TGTGCCAGCAGTTACGGGGACTATGGCTACACCTTC	CASSYGDYGYTF
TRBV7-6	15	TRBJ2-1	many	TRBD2	TGTGCCAGCAGTTTAAGGTCTAGCGGGGGGGCTGAGCAGTTCTTC	CASSLRSSGGAEQFF
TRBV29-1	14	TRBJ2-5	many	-	TGCAGCGTTGAGTTGCGCAGGTCACAAGAGACCCAGTACTTC	CSVELRRSQETQYF
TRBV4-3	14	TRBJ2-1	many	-	TGCGCCAGCAGCCCCCACATGGGGGACAATGAGCAGTTCTTC	CASSPHMGDNEQFF
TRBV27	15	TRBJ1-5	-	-	TGTGCCAGCAGTTTATTCAGTGGGTTTAATCAGCCCCAGCATTTT	CASSLFSGFNQPQHF
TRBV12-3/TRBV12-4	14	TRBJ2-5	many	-	TGTGCCAGCCTCCTGACGCGAAAAAAAGAGACCCAGTACTTC	CASLLTRKKETQYF
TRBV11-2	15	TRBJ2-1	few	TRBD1	TGTGCCAGCAGCTCTAACAGGGGTAATTGGGATGAGCAGTTCTTC	CASSSNRGNWDEQFF
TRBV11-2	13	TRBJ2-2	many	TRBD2	TGTGCCAGCAGCTCGGGACTAGCCGGGGAGCTGTTTTTT	CASSSGLAGELFF
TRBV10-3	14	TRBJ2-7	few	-	TGTGCCATCAGTGACGGGACTCTAGACTACGAGCAGTACTTC	CAISDGTLDYEQYF
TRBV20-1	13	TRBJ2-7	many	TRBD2	TGCAGTGCTAGCAGACTAGCGGGCCACGAGCAGTACTTC	CSASRLAGHEQYF
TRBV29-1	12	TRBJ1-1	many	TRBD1	TGCAGCGTCGACAGGGTGGGAACTGAAGCTTTCTTT	CSVDRVGTEAFF
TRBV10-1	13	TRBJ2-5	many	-	TGCGCCAGCAGTCCAAGCCTAGAAGGGACCCAGTACTTC	CASSPSLEGTQYF
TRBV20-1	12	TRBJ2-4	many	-	TGCAGTGCTTACCACAGGATCGGCATTCAGTACTTC	CSAYHRIGIQYF
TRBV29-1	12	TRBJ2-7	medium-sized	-	TGCAGCGTCGGAGACGGACCCTACGAGCAGTACTTC	CSVGDGPYEQYF
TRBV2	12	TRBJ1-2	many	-	TGTGCCAGCAATCGCCCAGGGAATGGCTACACCTTC	CASNRPGNGYTF
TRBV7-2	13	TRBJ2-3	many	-	TGTGCCAGCAGCTTAGGAGGGACAGATACGCAGTATTTT	CASSLGGTDTQYF
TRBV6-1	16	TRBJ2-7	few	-	TGTGCCAGCAGTGAAGCGGGGGTGGTAAGCTCCTACGAGCAGTACTTC	CASSEAGVVSSYEQYF
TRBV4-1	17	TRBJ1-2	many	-	TGCGCCAGCAGCCAACCAGACGTTCACTCAGCTAACTATGGCTACACCTTC	CASSQPDVHSANYGYTF
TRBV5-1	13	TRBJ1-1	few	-	TGCGCCAGCAGCTGGACAGTTGACACTGAAGCTTTCTTT	CASSWTVDTEAFF
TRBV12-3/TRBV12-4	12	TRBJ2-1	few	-	TGTGCCAGCAGTTTAGTTGGATTTGAGCAGTTCTTC	CASSLVGFEQFF
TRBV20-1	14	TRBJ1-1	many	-	TGCAGTGCTAGACCATACAGGGAGAACACTGAAGCTTTCTTT	CSARPYRENTEAFF
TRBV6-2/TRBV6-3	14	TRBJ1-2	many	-	TGTGCCAGCAGTTCGACCCCGACGGCCTATGGCTACACCTTC	CASSSTPTAYGYTF
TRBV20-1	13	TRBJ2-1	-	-	TGCAGTGCTGGTGGACCCCTCTACAATGAGCAGTTCTTC	CSAGGPLYNEQFF
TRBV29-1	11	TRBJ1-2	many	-	TGCAGCGTTGATCGACCGAATGGCTACACCTTC	CSVDRPNGYTF
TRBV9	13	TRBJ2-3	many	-	TGTGCCAGCAGCGTGGACTACCCAGATACGCAGTATTTT	CASSVDYPDTQYF
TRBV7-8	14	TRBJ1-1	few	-	TGTGCCAGCAGCCTTGGGGGCAGAGGCACTGAAGCTTTCTTT	CASSLGGRGTEAFF
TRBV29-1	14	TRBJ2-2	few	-	TGCAGCGCGATGATCGGTCGGAGCACCGGGGAGCTGTTTTTT	CSAMIGRSTGELFF
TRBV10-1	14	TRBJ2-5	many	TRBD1	TGCGCCAGCAGTCTGACAGGGTCTGGGGAGACCCAGTACTTC	CASSLTGSGETQYF
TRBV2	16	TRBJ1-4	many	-	TGTGCCAGCAGCGGATCCGTCGGCCGGGCTAATGAAAAACTGTTTTTT	CASSGSVGRANEKLFF
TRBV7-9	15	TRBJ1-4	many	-	TGTGCCAGCAGCTTAAGTCTAGGAGGTGGAGAAAAACTGTTTTTT	CASSLSLGGGEKLFF
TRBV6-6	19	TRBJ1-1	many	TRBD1	TGTGCCAGCAGTTACCTCTCTATCTGGACAGGGCAGATTTACACTGAAGCTTTCTTT	CASSYLSIWTGQIYTEAFF
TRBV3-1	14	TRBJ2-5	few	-	TGTGCCAGCAGCCAAGAAGGGGGGTCTGAGACCCAGTACTTC	CASSQEGGSETQYF
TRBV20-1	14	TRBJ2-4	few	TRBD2	TGCAGTGCTTGGACTAGCGGGGCCAAAAACATTCAGTACTTC	CSAWTSGAKNIQYF
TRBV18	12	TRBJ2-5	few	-	TGTGCCAGCTCCCCAGATGAGAAGACCCAGTACTTC	CASSPDEKTQYF